This T cell receptor beta chain derives from a study of blood T cell repertoires in COVID-19. At the level of the study: Specimens from acute and convalescent COVID-19 originated in the United States, Italy and Spain. The analysed material was cDNA or gDNA that came from T cells, B-cell-depleted T cells, or PBMCs.

The CDR3 extends over 14 amino acids. Germline loops: CDR1 SGHRS, CDR2 YFSETQ. Trimming removed 6 bases from V and 9 bases from J; junction bases left unmatched: 11. In the source study's methods: Scientists estimated how many nucleated cells there were by amplifying reference gene primers. Assay used: immunoSEQ multiplex PCR; TCRdb lists only in-frame clones, some missing. V, J and clone size reflect that table, while D and trimming were determined from the DNA. Of 240,000 or so clones listed, about 81% were seen once; the top ten hold roughly 12%. Sequencing input: peripheral blood. The chain carries TRBV5-1 and TRBJ2-1; 8 nucleotides line up with TRBD1. The source is a woman aged 55 to 70 with active or convalescent COVID-19. The DNA of the CDR3 is TGCGCCAGCAACCTCGGACAGGGTATGGGTGAGCAGTTCTTC. It is translated as CASNLGQGMGEQFF. Variable domain in full (rest from reference TRBV5-1 and TRBJ2-1): KAGVTQTPRYLIKTRGQQVTLSCSPISGHRSVSWYQQTPGQGLQFLFEYFSETQRNKGNFPGRFSGRQFSNSRSEMNVSTLELGDSALYLCASNLGQGMGEQFFGPGTRLTVL.